This passage covers 11 T cell receptor beta chains from one sample sequenced in a study of blood T cell repertoires in COVID-19. Sequenced by immunoSEQ multiplex PCR; TCRdb stores in-frame clones only, minus some. The sample contains tens of thousands of clones, around 90% of which appear only once. Sequencing was performed on peripheral blood. Source of these receptors: a middle-aged man with acute or convalescent COVID-19.

This clone was observed once. The chain's CDR3 is CASSNREKNTEAFF. The CDR3, as DNA: TGTGCCAGCAGTAACAGAGAGAAAAACACTGAAGCTTTCTTT. The chain is built from TRBV2 and TRBJ1-1; D remains ambiguous. CDR1 is SNHLY, CDR2 FYNNEI, per germline. Trimming took off 5 bases at V and 2 bases at J, with 12 bases between the two ends. There are 14 residues in the CDR3.

This chain uses TRBV2 with TRBJ2-3; no reliable D call. The CDR3 loop spans 14 amino acids. Trimming left V 5 bases short and J 1 base short, with 10 bases between. Per germline, CDR1 SNHLY and CDR2 FYNNEI. CDR3 bases: TGTGCCAGCAGTCCGACCGAGGGCACAGATACGCAGTATTTT. Translating gives CASSPTEGTDTQYF.

This chain links TRBV10-1 with TRBJ2-2; TRBD2 matches at 11 bases. The CDR3 consists of 14 residues. Germline CDR1 is WNHNN and CDR2 is SYGVQD (reference sequence). The CDR3 sequence is CARASGGRGGELFF. The CDR3 nucleotides are TGCGCTCGGGCTAGCGGGGGGAGAGGCGGGGAGCTGTTTTTT.

This clone appeared once. The chain combines TRBV19 with TRBJ2-2; TRBD1 agrees at 8 bases. The CDR3 loop spans 14 amino acids. Germline trimming cut 5 bases from V and 6 bases from J; bases unmatched to any gene: 5. Germline CDR1 LNHDA, CDR2 SQIVND (reference sequence). The CDR3: CASSADRVAGELFF. For the CDR3, the DNA is TGTGCCAGTAGTGCGGACAGGGTTGCCGGGGAGCTGTTTTTT.

V is TRBV30 and J is TRBJ1-1; 8 bases align to TRBD1. The V segment lost 2 bases and the J segment 5 bases; nucleotides outside the gene matches: 4. In germline, CDR1 is GTSNPN, CDR2 SVGIG (reference sequence). The CDR3 consists of 13 residues. CDR3 residues: CAWSPGGETEAFF. CDR3 DNA sequence: TGTGCCTGGAGTCCAGGGGGCGAGACTGAAGCTTTCTTT.

The rearrangement uses TRBV3-1 (or the pseudogene TRBV3-2) and TRBJ1-6; TRBD1 might be the D (6 bases). The germline V gene encodes CDR1 LGHDT and CDR2 YNNKEL (reference sequence). Trimming took 4 bases from V and 7 from J, leaving 11 bases between them. There are 14 residues in the CDR3. The CDR3 DNA reads as TGTGCCAGCAGCCCCCTGAGGGGGAATTCACCCCTCCACTTT. Its protein product is CASSPLRGNSPLHF.

This clone occurred a few times. V is TRBV3-1 (or the pseudogene TRBV3-2) and J is TRBJ1-1; D is possibly TRBD1 (5 bases). Looked up from germline, CDR1 is LGHDT and CDR2 is YNNKEL (reference sequence). The CDR3 length is 13 residues. The V end was cut by 1 base, the J end by 4 bases, with 7 bases between. The CDR3: CASSQVRGTEAFF. CDR3 in DNA: TGTGCCAGCAGCCAAGTAAGGGGCACTGAAGCTTTCTTT.

This chain joins TRBV3-1 (or the pseudogene TRBV3-2) and TRBJ1-2; no reliable D call. Trimming removed 3 bases at V and 8 bases at J, with 13 bases between. Germline V gene data show CDR1 as LGHDT and CDR2 as YNNKEL (reference sequence). The length of the CDR3 is 13 residues. CDR3 region: CASSHPSVLGYTF. CDR3 bases: TGTGCCAGCAGCCACCCATCGGTACTAGGCTACACCTTC.

The rearrangement uses TRBV5-4 and TRBJ2-3, with D unclear. CDR1 SGHNT and CDR2 YYREEE come from the germline V gene (reference sequence). CDR3 length: 13 residues. V was cut by 0 bases and J by 4 bases, with 6 bases left in between. The CDR3 bases are TGTGCCAGCAGCTTGGGACTTTCAGATACGCAGTATTTT. It is translated as CASSLGLSDTQYF.

The CDR3 spells CASSHRQGITDTQYF. The CDR3 bases are TGTGCCAGCAGCCATCGACAGGGGATAACAGATACGCAGTATTTT. The chain carries TRBV3-1 (or the pseudogene TRBV3-2) and TRBJ2-3; the match to TRBD1 covers 8 bases. J was trimmed by 3 bases and V by 3 bases; bases with no gene match: 5. Germline V lookup: CDR1 LGHDT, CDR2 YNNKEL (reference sequence). The CDR3 contains 15 residues.

The chain links TRBV18 to TRBJ1-1; D is ambiguous. The V end lost 5 bases, the J end lost 3 bases, and 13 bases lay between the germline ends. This CDR3 comprises 14 residues. The germline gives CDR1 KGHSH, CDR2 LQKENI. CDR3 loop: CASSYGREDTEAFF. The CDR3, as DNA: TGTGCCAGCTCATATGGTAGGGAGGACACTGAAGCTTTCTTT. Drawing the rest from reference TRBV18 and TRBJ1-1, the complete variable domain is NAGVMQNPRHLVRRRGQEARLRCSPMKGHSHVYWYRQLPEEGLKFMVYLQKENIIDESGMPKERFSAEFPKEGPSILRIQQVVRGDSAAYFCASSYGREDTEAFFGQGTRLTVV.